These T cell receptor beta chains were read from a single sample in a study of T cell repertoires in cytomegalovirus infection. TCRdb reprocessed the reads with MiXCR, giving one entry per CDR3 protein. The sample includes nearly 450,000 distinct CDR3 sequences, 25% to 40% of them seen just once. The sample comprised PBMCs. The receptor set was obtained from a human donor in good health (CMV status not recorded). Some clones in this sample may be carry-over from other donors' samples. Both conserved end residues are part of each CDR3. A D gene is named only where the DNA matches it firmly. Rows may omit the clone size; those that give it use once, few, many or a size class.

abundance: few
d_gene: .
j_gene: TRBJ1-1
v_gene: TRBV4-1
CDR3nt: TGCGCCAGCAGTTACCAGAAGTCGAACACTGAAGCTTTCTTT
CDR3aa: CASSYQKSNTEAFF

abundance: few
d_gene: TRBD1
j_gene: TRBJ1-1
v_gene: TRBV7-6
CDR3nt: TGTGCCAGCAGCTCCCCGGACAGGGAGAAACGGGAAGCTTTCTTT
CDR3aa: CASSSPDREKREAFF

abundance: .
d_gene: TRBD1
j_gene: TRBJ1-1
v_gene: TRBV29-1
CDR3nt: TGCAGCGTCCACACAGGGGGGACTGAAGCTTTCTTT
CDR3aa: CSVHTGGTEAFF

abundance: many
d_gene: .
j_gene: TRBJ1-1
v_gene: TRBV7-2
CDR3nt: TGTGCCAGCACCGGGTTCACTGAAGCTTTCTTT
CDR3aa: CASTGFTEAFF

abundance: .
d_gene: TRBD1
j_gene: TRBJ2-7
v_gene: TRBV11-2
CDR3nt: TGTGCCAGCAGCTATAGGGGGACAGGGTCCTACGAGCAGTACTTC
CDR3aa: CASSYRGTGSYEQYF

abundance: few
d_gene: .
j_gene: TRBJ2-1
v_gene: TRBV4-3
CDR3nt: TGCGCCAGCAGCCAAGATACCACCTACAATGAGCAGTTCTTC
CDR3aa: CASSQDTTYNEQFF

abundance: many
d_gene: TRBD1
j_gene: TRBJ2-2
v_gene: TRBV7-8
CDR3nt: TGTGCCAGCAGCCAATCGGCAGGGGGCTGGTCCGGGGAGCTGTTTTTT
CDR3aa: CASSQSAGGWSGELFF

abundance: .
d_gene: .
j_gene: TRBJ2-7
v_gene: TRBV5-5
CDR3nt: TGTGCCAGCAGCTTGGCGGGGAGCGCGGCTTTCTACGAGCAGTACTTC
CDR3aa: CASSLAGSAAFYEQYF

abundance: .
d_gene: TRBD2
j_gene: TRBJ2-5
v_gene: TRBV7-8
CDR3nt: TGTGCCAGCAGCTTAGAGACTAGCGGGGACCGGGGGACCCAGTACTTC
CDR3aa: CASSLETSGDRGTQYF

abundance: .
d_gene: TRBD1
j_gene: TRBJ2-5
v_gene: TRBV5-4
CDR3nt: TGTGCCAGCAGCTTCGAGACAGGGGGTCCCCGGCGGACGAGCCAGTACTTC
CDR3aa: CASSFETGGPRRTSQYF

abundance: few
d_gene: .
j_gene: TRBJ2-3
v_gene: TRBV6-6
CDR3nt: TGTGCCAGCAGAAGGGCCCCAGGAGATACGCAGTATTTT
CDR3aa: CASRRAPGDTQYF

abundance: .
d_gene: .
j_gene: TRBJ2-3
v_gene: TRBV6-2/TRBV6-3
CDR3nt: TGTGCCAGCAGTCGTGGGTCACCCTTTGGGGCAACGCAGTATTTT
CDR3aa: CASSRGSPFGATQYF

abundance: many
d_gene: TRBD2
j_gene: TRBJ2-5
v_gene: TRBV7-9
CDR3nt: TGTGCCAGCAGCAAGTGGACTAGTAGCGAGACCCAGTACTTC
CDR3aa: CASSKWTSSETQYF

abundance: .
d_gene: TRBD1
j_gene: TRBJ2-3
v_gene: TRBV7-9
CDR3nt: TGTGCCAGCAGCTTCGGACAGGGACTAGATACGCAGTATTTT
CDR3aa: CASSFGQGLDTQYF

abundance: .
d_gene: TRBD1
j_gene: TRBJ1-6
v_gene: TRBV6-5
CDR3nt: TGTGCCAGCAGTTACCGACAGGGCCAAAATTCACCCCTCCACTTT
CDR3aa: CASSYRQGQNSPLHF

abundance: few
d_gene: TRBD2
j_gene: TRBJ2-3
v_gene: TRBV24-1
CDR3nt: TGTGCCACCAGTGATCCTGCTGGACTAGCGCCCAGCACAGATACGCAGTATTTT
CDR3aa: CATSDPAGLAPSTDTQYF

abundance: .
d_gene: .
j_gene: TRBJ1-4
v_gene: TRBV4-1
CDR3nt: TGCGCCAGCAGCCAAGGGTTTGGAAATGAAAAACTGTTTTTT
CDR3aa: CASSQGFGNEKLFF

abundance: few
d_gene: .
j_gene: TRBJ1-5
v_gene: TRBV7-9
CDR3nt: TGTGCCAGCAGCCGTGGACAGCCACTTAGCAATCAGCCCCAGCATTTT
CDR3aa: CASSRGQPLSNQPQHF

abundance: .
d_gene: TRBD2
j_gene: TRBJ2-5
v_gene: TRBV6-1
CDR3nt: TGTGCCAGCAGTGAAGAGGGAATAGCGGGGGGCCGAACCCAGTACTTC
CDR3aa: CASSEEGIAGGRTQYF

abundance: few
d_gene: .
j_gene: TRBJ1-5
v_gene: TRBV30
CDR3nt: TGTGCCTGGAGTGGAACCGGTAGCAATCAGCCCCAGCATTTT
CDR3aa: CAWSGTGSNQPQHF

abundance: .
d_gene: .
j_gene: TRBJ2-3
v_gene: TRBV29-1
CDR3nt: TGCAGCGTTGGCACAGATACGCAGTATTTT
CDR3aa: CSVGTDTQYF

abundance: .
d_gene: TRBD2
j_gene: TRBJ2-1
v_gene: TRBV5-3
CDR3nt: TGTGCCAGCAGCTTGGAGGCGGGCGGGGGTGAGCAGTTCTTC
CDR3aa: CASSLEAGGGEQFF

abundance: .
d_gene: TRBD1
j_gene: TRBJ2-1
v_gene: TRBV12-3/TRBV12-4
CDR3nt: TGTGCCAGCAGTGAGGGGGACAGGGATTTCTACAATGAGCAGTTCTTC
CDR3aa: CASSEGDRDFYNEQFF

abundance: .
d_gene: .
j_gene: TRBJ2-1
v_gene: TRBV5-6
CDR3nt: TGTGCCAGCGCATATGCGAGGGATGAGCAGTTCTTC
CDR3aa: CASAYARDEQFF

abundance: .
d_gene: .
j_gene: TRBJ2-2
v_gene: TRBV6-5
CDR3nt: TGTGCCAGCAGTTACTCCTCGGGATGGAACACCGGGGAGCTGTTTTTT
CDR3aa: CASSYSSGWNTGELFF